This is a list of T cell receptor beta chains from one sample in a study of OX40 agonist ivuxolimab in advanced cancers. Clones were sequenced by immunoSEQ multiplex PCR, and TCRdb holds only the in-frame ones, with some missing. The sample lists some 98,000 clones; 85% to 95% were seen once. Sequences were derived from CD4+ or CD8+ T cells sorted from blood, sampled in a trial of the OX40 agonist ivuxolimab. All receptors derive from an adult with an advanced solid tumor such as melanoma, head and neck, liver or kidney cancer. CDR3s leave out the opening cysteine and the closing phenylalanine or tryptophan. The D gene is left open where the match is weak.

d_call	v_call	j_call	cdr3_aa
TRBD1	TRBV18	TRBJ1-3	ASSPILSLTGGASGNTIY
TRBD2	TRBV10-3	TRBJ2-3	AISPDRPIPTSGRTDTQY
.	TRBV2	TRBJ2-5	ASRRGALQETQY
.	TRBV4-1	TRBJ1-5	ASSQVKTGGFWPQH
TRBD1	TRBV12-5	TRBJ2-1	ASGRTGQAGNEQF
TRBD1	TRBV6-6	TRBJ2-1	ASRGQGSFSYNEQF
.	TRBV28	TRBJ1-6	ASSSQPNSPLH
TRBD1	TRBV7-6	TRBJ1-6	ASSIGDRGVSPLH
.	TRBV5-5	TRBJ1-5	ASSLAWGAGQPQH
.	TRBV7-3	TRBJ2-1	ASSALGYEQF
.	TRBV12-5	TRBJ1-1	ASGLGSGPREMNTEAF
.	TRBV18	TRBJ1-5	ASSPPDQPQH
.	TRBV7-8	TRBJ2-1	ASGGFEQF
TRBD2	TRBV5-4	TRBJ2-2	ARSRAGGPTGELF
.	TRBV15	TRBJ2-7	ATNRHGTYEQY
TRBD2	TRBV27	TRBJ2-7	ASRRLSGGAVNEQY
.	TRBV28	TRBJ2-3	ASSKDTQY
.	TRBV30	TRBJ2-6	AWSAPGANVLT
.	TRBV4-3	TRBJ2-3	ASSQVGGGTDTQY
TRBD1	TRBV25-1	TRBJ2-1	ASSKGQGSYEQF
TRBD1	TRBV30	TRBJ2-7	AWSAPGQGIYEQY
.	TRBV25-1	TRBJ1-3	ASSVPAGNTIY
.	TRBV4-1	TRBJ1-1	ASSQDYRATEAF
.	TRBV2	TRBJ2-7	ASRKNGVALYEQY
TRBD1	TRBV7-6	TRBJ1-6	ASSSGQGGSPLH